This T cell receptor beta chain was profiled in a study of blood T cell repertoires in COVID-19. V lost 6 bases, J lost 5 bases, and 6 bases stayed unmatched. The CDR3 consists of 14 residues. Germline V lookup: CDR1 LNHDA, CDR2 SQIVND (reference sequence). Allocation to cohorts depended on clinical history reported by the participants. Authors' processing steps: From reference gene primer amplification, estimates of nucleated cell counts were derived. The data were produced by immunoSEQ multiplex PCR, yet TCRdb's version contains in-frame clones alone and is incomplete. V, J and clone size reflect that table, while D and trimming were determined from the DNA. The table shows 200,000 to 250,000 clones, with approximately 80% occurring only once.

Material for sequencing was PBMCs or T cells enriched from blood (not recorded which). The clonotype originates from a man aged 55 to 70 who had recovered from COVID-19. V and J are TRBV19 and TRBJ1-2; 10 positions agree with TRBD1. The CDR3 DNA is TGTGCCAGTAGCCTTGGGACAGGGGATTATGGCTACACCTTC. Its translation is CASSLGTGDYGYTF.